The sequence of this T cell receptor beta chain was determined in a study of OX40 agonist ivuxolimab in advanced cancers. Findings and limits, study-wide: The study found that CD8+ T cells averaged more expanded clones than CD4+.

Of note for this clone: What it binds is unknown.

V lost 3 bases and J lost 4; bases outside the gene matches: 5. Per germline, CDR1 SGHNT and CDR2 YYREEE (reference sequence). The CDR3 is 16 residues long. Only in-frame clones appear in the TCRdb table, and some are missing; sequencing was by immunoSEQ multiplex PCR. The sample contains about 34,000 clones, around 90% of which appear only once. This receptor was obtained from an adult with an advanced solid tumor such as melanoma, head and neck, liver or kidney cancer. Sequenced here: CD4+ or CD8+ T cells sorted from blood, sampled in a trial of the OX40 agonist ivuxolimab. The J gene is TRBJ2-1, the V gene TRBV5-4; 12 bases are a match to TRBD2. CDR3 coding DNA: TGTGCCAGCAGCTCGACTAGCGGGAGTTTTTACAATGAGCAGTTCTTC. It translates to CASSSTSGSFYNEQFF. Full variable domain (outside the CDR3, taken from reference TRBV5-4 and TRBJ2-1): ETGVTQSPTHLIKTRGQQVTLRCSSQSGHNTVSWYQQALGQGPQFIFQYYREEENGRGNFPPRFSGLQFPNYSSELNVNALELDDSALYLCASSSTSGSFYNEQFFGPGTRLTVL.